The clone carrying this T cell receptor beta chain was observed many times. 5'RACE generated cDNA with 10-nucleotide random UMIs. TCRdb reanalysed the 5' RACE reads using MiXCR and keeps one entry per CDR3 protein. The top ten hold 1.5% to 2% of the sample, which has 53,000 or so distinct CDR3 sequences, approximately 8.4% seen once. These data come from a study of neurological immune-mediated disorders. This CDR3 has 14 residues. Trimming took 1 base from V and 4 from J, leaving 10 bases between them. Germline assignment: CDR1 MNHEY and CDR2 SVGAGI. Time point specified: longitudinal time-point 3. Healthy control samples came from blood bank volunteers in Maryland, USA. From 2 million PBMCs stored at -80 C, the unsorted libraries were generated.

The gene calls are TRBV6-5 and TRBJ1-2; a weak D match, TRBD1 (6 bases). The source of this sequence is a middle-aged woman in good health. The sample was PBMCs. The CDR3 DNA follows: TGTGCCAGCAGTTACTTTGGGGGCAGCTATGGCTACACCTTC. Its protein is CASSYFGGSYGYTF.